This entry features one T cell receptor (beta chain) sequence. The library labeled individual cDNA molecules by adding unique molecular identifiers to them. In TCRdb, the RACE reads were re-called with MiXCR into one record per CDR3 protein. The table lists tens of thousands of distinct CDR3 sequences, around 9% of them singletons, with about 15% in the top ten. The data originate from a study of human T cells and chemical hapten exposure. As to time point: patch test 2, 6 weeks after DPC sensitization. Documented treatment: therapeutic diphenylcyclopropenone sensitization with weekly scalp DPC. This TCR came from a woman between 40 and 55 years old with alopecia areata. Some clones in this sample may be carry-over from other donors' samples. Specimen: whole blood, collected in connection with sensitization to the hapten diphenylcyclopropenone (DPC).

This CDR3 reads CATGRGVATDTQYF. The DNA of the CDR3 is TGTGCCACCGGTCGCGGGGTCGCCACAGATACGCAGTATTTT. The V call is TRBV15, the J call TRBJ2-3, with a weak D call TRBD2 (6 bases). The CDR3 runs 14 residues. Germline CDR1 is LNHNV and CDR2 is YYDKDF (reference sequence). V was trimmed by 8 bases and J by 2 bases, leaving 14 bases between them.